These T cell receptor beta chains were read from a single sample in a study of cytomegalovirus exposure and HLA in healthy donors. Some clones are missing from TCRdb's copy, which holds only in-frame ones; the method was immunoSEQ multiplex PCR. The table has 100,000 to 130,000 clones, 77% seen once; the top ten hold more than 4%. Sequencing input: PBMCs. The receptor source for this set is a male donor in good health and CMV-seronegative. Both conserved end residues are part of each CDR3. The D gene is left open where the match is weak. Clone size is stated in some rows and not others, as once, few, many or a class when expanded.

D,V,J,length,size,CDR3,DNA
TRBD1,TRBV4-2,TRBJ2-7,14,-,CASSQGIQGYEQYF,TGTGCCAGCAGCCAGGGGATACAGGGGTACGAGCAGTACTTC
-,TRBV11-3,TRBJ2-7,13,-,CASSQSATYEQYF,TGTGCCAGCAGTCAATCAGCGACCTACGAGCAGTACTTC
-,TRBV12-1,TRBJ2-7,17,-,CASSFPDFSNLSYEQYF,TGTGCCAGCAGCTTCCCGGACTTCTCCAACCTCTCCTACGAGCAGTACTTC
TRBD2,TRBV9,TRBJ2-3,14,-,CASSVAGGKDTQYF,TGTGCCAGCAGCGTAGCGGGAGGTAAAGATACGCAGTATTTT
TRBD2,TRBV10-1,TRBJ2-4,17,-,CASSESSGGGRQNIQYF,TGCGCCAGCAGTGAGTCTTCGGGAGGGGGGCGCCAAAACATTCAGTACTTC
TRBD2,TRBV9,TRBJ2-3,16,-,CASSPRGERSTDTQYF,TGTGCCAGCAGCCCACGGGGGGAGCGAAGCACAGATACGCAGTATTTT
TRBD2,TRBV2,TRBJ2-2,15,-,CASSEEAGGTGELFF,TGTGCCAGCAGTGAGGAAGCGGGAGGAACCGGGGAGCTGTTTTTT
TRBD2,TRBV25-1,TRBJ2-2,16,-,CASSDGTSVGTGELFF,TGTGCCAGCAGTGACGGGACTAGTGTAGGGACCGGGGAGCTGTTTTTT
-,TRBV28,TRBJ2-7,10,-,CASSVGEQYF,TGTGCCAGTAGCGTTGGGGAGCAGTACTTC
TRBD1,TRBV5-1,TRBJ2-7,18,-,CASSMDLIPGQGFYEQYF,TGCGCCAGCAGCATGGACCTTATACCGGGACAGGGATTCTACGAGCAGTACTTC
TRBD1,TRBV27,TRBJ2-3,17,-,CASSSLRGTGSLDTQYF,TGTGCCAGCAGTTCCCTTCGAGGGACAGGCTCCTTGGATACGCAGTATTTT
TRBD1,TRBV5-1,TRBJ2-7,14,-,CASSIGTGTYEQYF,TGCGCCAGCAGCATAGGGACAGGAACCTACGAGCAGTACTTC
-,TRBV18,TRBJ1-5,15,-,CASSPLGTGGQPQHF,TGTGCCAGCTCACCCCTCGGGACGGGAGGGCAGCCCCAGCATTTT
-,TRBV28,TRBJ1-2,12,-,CAAGGRVYGYTF,TGTGCCGCAGGAGGTCGAGTCTATGGCTACACCTTC
-,TRBV4-1,TRBJ2-1,15,-,CASSQAGARYNEQFF,TGCGCCAGCAGCCAAGCAGGGGCGAGATACAATGAGCAGTTCTTC
TRBD1,TRBV5-1,TRBJ2-7,15,-,CASSLASTGGYEQYF,TGCGCCAGCAGCTTGGCCAGTACAGGGGGTTACGAGCAGTACTTC
-,TRBV5-4,TRBJ2-7,14,-,CASSLIGLKSEQYF,TGTGCCAGCAGCTTGATAGGACTGAAGAGCGAGCAGTACTTC
-,TRBV5-1,TRBJ2-2,15,-,CASSLEGANTGELFF,TGCGCCAGCAGCTTGGAGGGGGCGAACACCGGGGAGCTGTTTTTT
TRBD1,TRBV25-1,TRBJ2-2,14,-,CASRWTGSDGELFF,TGTGCCAGCAGATGGACAGGGTCCGACGGGGAGCTGTTTTTT
TRBD2,TRBV7-2,TRBJ2-7,17,-,CASSLGLAGVYSYEQYF,TGTGCCAGCAGCTTAGGACTAGCGGGCGTGTATTCCTACGAGCAGTACTTC
-,TRBV2,TRBJ2-5,13,few,CASSGTRQETQYF,TGTGCCAGCAGTGGGACACGCCAAGAGACCCAGTACTTC
-,TRBV6-5,TRBJ2-7,14,-,CASSYTLETYEQYF,TGTGCCAGCAGTTACACTCTCGAAACCTACGAGCAGTACTTC
-,TRBV9,TRBJ2-2,16,-,CASSVRQGSNTGELFF,TGTGCCAGCAGCGTTCGGCAGGGTTCGAACACCGGGGAGCTGTTTTTT
TRBD1,TRBV6-6,TRBJ1-2,14,few,CASSYTGQGSVYTF,TGTGCCAGCAGTTACACGGGACAGGGTAGTGTCTACACCTTC
TRBD2,TRBV2,TRBJ2-1,13,-,CASEREGYNEQFF,TGTGCCAGCGAGCGGGAGGGTTACAATGAGCAGTTCTTC
TRBD2,TRBV7-9,TRBJ2-1,16,-,CASRDLGSGRGDEQFF,TGTGCCAGCCGTGACCTCGGGAGCGGGAGGGGCGATGAGCAGTTCTTC
TRBD2,TRBV13,TRBJ2-5,17,-,CASSFRTSGRNPETQYF,TGTGCCAGCAGCTTCCGGACTAGCGGGAGAAACCCGGAGACCCAGTACTTC
-,TRBV10-3,TRBJ1-5,15,once,CAISESEGSNQPQHF,TGTGCCATCAGTGAGTCGGAGGGTAGCAATCAGCCCCAGCATTTT
-,TRBV7-6,TRBJ2-7,14,-,CASSPRMIFYEQYF,TGTGCCAGCAGCCCTAGGATGATCTTCTACGAGCAGTACTTC
TRBD2,TRBV4-1,TRBJ2-1,16,-,CASSQGTSGVYNEQFF,TGCGCCAGCAGCCAAGGGACTAGCGGAGTATACAATGAGCAGTTCTTC
-,TRBV7-9,TRBJ1-4,15,-,CASSLPRSMEEKLFF,TGTGCCAGCAGCTTACCGCGGAGTATGGAGGAAAAACTGTTTTTT
TRBD1,TRBV27,TRBJ1-5,14,-,CATRGDRANQPQHF,TGTGCCACCAGGGGGGACAGGGCCAATCAGCCCCAGCATTTT
TRBD2,TRBV6-1,TRBJ2-7,14,-,CASSTGTSAPEQYF,TGTGCCAGCAGTACCGGGACTAGCGCACCCGAGCAGTACTTC
-,TRBV19,TRBJ1-4,14,-,CASSIFQINEKLFF,TGTGCCAGTAGTATCTTTCAGATTAATGAAAAACTGTTTTTT
TRBD2,TRBV5-1,TRBJ2-5,16,-,CASSLESGRWLETQYF,TGCGCCAGCAGCTTGGAAAGCGGGAGATGGTTAGAGACCCAGTACTTC
TRBD2,TRBV7-9,TRBJ2-7,16,-,CASNPPRTSGRYEQYF,TGTGCCAGCAACCCTCCCCGGACTAGCGGGAGGTACGAGCAGTACTTC
TRBD1,TRBV4-1,TRBJ2-1,14,-,CASSQVTGNNEQFF,TGCGCCAGCAGCCAAGTGACAGGGAACAATGAGCAGTTCTTC
-,TRBV29-1,TRBJ2-7,14,-,CSVVSTASSYEQYF,TGCAGCGTTGTTTCGACGGCTAGCTCCTACGAGCAGTACTTC
-,TRBV5-1,TRBJ1-1,15,few,CASSLEAFTGTEAFF,TGCGCCAGCAGCTTGGAAGCTTTTACGGGCACTGAAGCTTTCTTT
-,TRBV5-1,TRBJ2-7,11,once,CASSLIGEQYF,TGCGCCAGCAGCTTGATCGGCGAGCAGTACTTC
-,TRBV7-7,TRBJ1-1,16,few,CARTGWGRMEGTEAFF,TGTGCCAGGACCGGGTGGGGGAGGATGGAGGGCACTGAAGCTTTCTTT
-,TRBV15,TRBJ2-7,15,once,CATLSGTSSSYEQYF,TGTGCCACCCTGTCCGGGACTTCCTCCTCCTACGAGCAGTACTTC
-,TRBV18,TRBJ1-2,14,once,CASSPDTSNYGYTF,TGTGCCAGCTCACCAGACACCTCTAACTATGGCTACACCTTC
TRBD2,TRBV28,TRBJ2-1,17,-,CASFTSGVIPIANEQFF,TGTGCCAGCTTTACTAGCGGGGTCATCCCCATCGCGAATGAGCAGTTCTTC
-,TRBV7-9,TRBJ2-2,14,-,CASSLTGVAGELFF,TGTGCCAGCAGCTTGACGGGAGTGGCCGGGGAGCTGTTTTTT
-,TRBV4-1,TRBJ2-3,14,-,CASNPKGGTDTQYF,TGCGCCAGCAACCCCAAGGGGGGCACAGATACGCAGTATTTT
TRBD1,TRBV2,TRBJ2-7,18,-,CASSEVKQGAQLAYEQYF,TGTGCCAGCAGTGAGGTAAAACAGGGGGCCCAACTTGCTTACGAGCAGTACTTC
TRBD2,TRBV4-2,TRBJ2-1,16,-,CASSQVAGVRDNEQFF,TGTGCCAGCAGCCAAGTGGCGGGGGTACGGGACAATGAGCAGTTCTTC
-,TRBV28,TRBJ1-2,13,-,CATLSGGFYGYTF,TGTGCCACCTTATCCGGGGGTTTCTATGGCTACACCTTC
-,TRBV4-1,TRBJ2-5,15,-,CASSRANRFQETQYF,TGCGCCAGCAGCCGAGCTAACAGGTTCCAAGAGACCCAGTACTTC
-,TRBV9,TRBJ2-5,15,-,CASSVGGRVGETQYF,TGTGCCAGCAGCGTAGGGGGCAGGGTGGGAGAGACCCAGTACTTC
TRBD1,TRBV30,TRBJ1-1,12,-,CAWGQGGTEAFF,TGTGCCTGGGGACAGGGCGGCACTGAAGCTTTCTTT
-,TRBV11-2,TRBJ1-5,15,few,CASSLEGGGNQPQHF,TGTGCCAGCAGCTTAGAAGGAGGGGGCAATCAGCCCCAGCATTTT